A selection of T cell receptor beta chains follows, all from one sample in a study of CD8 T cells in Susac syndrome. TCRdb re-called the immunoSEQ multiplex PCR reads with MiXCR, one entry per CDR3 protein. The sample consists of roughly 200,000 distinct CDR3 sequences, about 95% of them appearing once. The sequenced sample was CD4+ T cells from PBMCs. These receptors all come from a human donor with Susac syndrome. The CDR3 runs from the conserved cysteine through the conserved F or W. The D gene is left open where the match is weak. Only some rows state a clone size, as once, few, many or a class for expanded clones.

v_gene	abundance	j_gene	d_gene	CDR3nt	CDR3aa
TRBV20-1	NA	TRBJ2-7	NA	TGCAGTGCTAGGGATGGACCACCTAGGGAGTTGACGGGCGAGCAGTACTTC	CSARDGPPRELTGEQYF
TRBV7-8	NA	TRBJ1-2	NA	TGTGCCAGCAGCCAAAGTGCTAACTATGGCTACACCTTC	CASSQSANYGYTF
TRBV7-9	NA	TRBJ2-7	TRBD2	TGTGCCAGCAGCTTAGTTCTAGCGGGGGTGAACGAGCAGTACTTC	CASSLVLAGVNEQYF
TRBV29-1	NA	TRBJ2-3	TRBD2	TGCAGCGTCACAGGCTTACTAGCGGGAATGAATACGCAGTATTTT	CSVTGLLAGMNTQYF
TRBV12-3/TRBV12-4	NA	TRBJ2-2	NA	TGTGCCAGCAGTTTTTACCAAAACACCGGGGAGCTGTTTTTT	CASSFYQNTGELFF
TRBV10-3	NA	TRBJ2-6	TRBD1	TGTGCCATCAGTGAGGGGACAGGGGTTGCTGGGGCCAACGTCCTGACTTTC	CAISEGTGVAGANVLTF
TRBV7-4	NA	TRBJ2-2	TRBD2	TGTGCCAGCAGCTCGTTAGCGGGAGGGAACACCGGGGAGCTGTTTTTT	CASSSLAGGNTGELFF
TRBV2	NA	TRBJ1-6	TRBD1	TGTGCCAGCCTCGGACAGGGGGATTCACCCCTCCACTTT	CASLGQGDSPLHF
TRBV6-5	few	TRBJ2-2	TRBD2	TGTGCCAGCAGCTATCTAGCGGGAGGTACCGGGGAGCTGTTTTTT	CASSYLAGGTGELFF
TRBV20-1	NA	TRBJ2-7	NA	TGCAGTGCTTCGCAAGGGACCGAGCAGTACTTC	CSASQGTEQYF